Listed below are T cell receptor beta chains from one sample, sequenced in a study of PD-L1 blockade in urothelial cancer. Only in-frame clones appear in the TCRdb table, and some are missing; sequencing was by immunoSEQ multiplex PCR. The repertoire holds more than 85,000 clones, with roughly 87% as singletons. Material: PBMCs, obtained around atezolizumab (anti-PD-L1) treatment. The receptors shown here come from a man aged 60 to 69 with urothelial cancer. CDR3s include the opening cysteine and the closing phenylalanine or tryptophan. A D gene is named only where the DNA matches it firmly. Where a row states a size, it is once, few, many or the class of an expanded clone; other rows omit it.

clone_size,d_call,v_call,j_call,cdr3_aa,cdr3_nt
NA,TRBD1,TRBV15,TRBJ1-2,CATSRGDRANYGYTF,TGTGCCACCAGCAGGGGGGACAGAGCTAACTATGGCTACACCTTC
NA,NA,TRBV19,TRBJ2-1,CASSIGTDYNEQFF,TGTGCCAGTAGTATCGGGACTGACTACAATGAGCAGTTCTTC
NA,TRBD1,TRBV4-3,TRBJ1-1,CASSQPGQGAGITEAFF,TGCGCCAGCAGCCAGCCAGGACAGGGGGCTGGGATCACTGAAGCTTTCTTT
NA,TRBD1,TRBV5-4,TRBJ1-1,CASSSKTGKGTEAFF,TGTGCCAGCAGCTCCAAGACAGGGAAGGGTACTGAAGCTTTCTTT
NA,NA,TRBV28,TRBJ1-2,CASSPPYYGYTF,TGTGCCAGCAGCCCCCCCTACTATGGCTACACCTTC
NA,TRBD1,TRBV27,TRBJ2-7,CASSLGAGGYEQYF,TGTGCCAGCAGTTTAGGGGCAGGGGGCTACGAGCAGTACTTC
NA,TRBD2,TRBV29-1,TRBJ2-7,CSVQGLEEGEDYEQYF,TGCAGCGTGCAGGGACTAGAAGAAGGTGAGGACTACGAGCAGTACTTC
NA,NA,TRBV5-1,TRBJ2-4,CASSPGQAKNIQYF,TGCGCCAGCAGCCCTGGACAGGCCAAAAACATTCAGTACTTC
NA,NA,TRBV29-1,TRBJ2-1,CSVEENAGNEQFF,TGCAGCGTTGAAGAGAACGCCGGCAATGAGCAGTTCTTC
NA,TRBD1,TRBV28,TRBJ1-3,CASSLLSTGGGSGNTIYF,TGTGCCAGCAGTTTGCTATCTACAGGGGGAGGTTCTGGAAACACCATATATTTT
NA,TRBD1,TRBV6-4,TRBJ1-1,CASKIDRGFNTEAFF,TGTGCCAGCAAAATAGACAGGGGTTTCAACACTGAAGCTTTCTTT
NA,TRBD1,TRBV19,TRBJ2-1,CASSIEGTGGINEQFF,TGTGCCAGTAGTATAGAGGGGACAGGGGGTATCAATGAGCAGTTCTTC
NA,NA,TRBV20-1,TRBJ1-5,CSGQSGPQHF,TGCAGTGGCCAATCGGGGCCCCAGCATTTT
NA,TRBD2,TRBV27,TRBJ2-1,CASERASGGAGNEQFF,TGTGCCAGCGAGAGGGCTAGCGGGGGGGCGGGTAATGAGCAGTTCTTC
few,TRBD1,TRBV29-1,TRBJ1-1,CSAQTGRDTEAFF,TGCAGCGCCCAGACAGGGAGAGACACTGAAGCTTTCTTT
NA,NA,TRBV5-1,TRBJ1-1,CASSLGVGADTEAFF,TGCGCCAGCAGCTTGGGGGTAGGGGCGGACACTGAAGCTTTCTTT
once,NA,TRBV5-4,TRBJ2-7,CASSSGASYEQYF,TGTGCCAGCAGCTCAGGGGCGTCCTACGAGCAGTACTTC
once,TRBD2,TRBV9,TRBJ2-2,CASSAIEGSGRGGGELFF,TGTGCCAGCAGCGCCATAGAAGGTAGCGGGAGGGGAGGCGGGGAGCTGTTTTTT
NA,NA,TRBV2,TRBJ2-3,CASSAFSSTDTQYF,TGTGCCAGCAGTGCCTTTTCTAGCACAGATACGCAGTATTTT
NA,TRBD1,TRBV27,TRBJ1-4,CASSSKTGGDEKLFF,TGTGCCAGCAGTTCCAAGACAGGGGGCGATGAAAAACTGTTTTTT
NA,TRBD2,TRBV9,TRBJ2-1,CASNERGVDEQFF,TGTGCCAGCAATGAGCGGGGCGTCGATGAGCAGTTCTTC
NA,NA,TRBV30,TRBJ2-6,CAWAVGSGANVLTF,TGTGCCTGGGCGGTAGGGAGTGGGGCCAACGTCCTGACTTTC
NA,TRBD2,TRBV7-9,TRBJ2-5,CASSLTASGGETQYF,TGTGCCAGCAGCTTAACGGCTAGCGGGGGGGAGACCCAGTACTTC
few,NA,TRBV28,TRBJ2-7,CASYKASTHEQYF,TGTGCCAGCTATAAAGCTAGCACTCACGAGCAGTACTTC
NA,NA,TRBV19,TRBJ1-2,CASSITSAGNFLGGGYTF,TGTGCCAGTAGTATAACGTCGGCAGGGAACTTTCTGGGCGGTGGCTACACCTTC
NA,NA,TRBV7-2,TRBJ2-7,CASSWVGVYEQYF,TGTGCCAGCAGCTGGGTAGGGGTCTACGAGCAGTACTTC
once,TRBD2,TRBV19,TRBJ2-3,CASSILPRLAGSTDTQYF,TGTGCCAGTAGTATATTACCTCGTCTAGCGGGGAGCACAGATACGCAGTATTTT
NA,NA,TRBV5-4,TRBJ2-7,CASTLGGQGAYEQYF,TGTGCCAGCACCCTAGGGGGGCAGGGGGCCTACGAGCAGTACTTC
NA,NA,TRBV5-1,TRBJ2-3,CASSYEGHTDTQYF,TGCGCCAGCAGTTACGAGGGACACACAGATACGCAGTATTTT
NA,NA,TRBV6-5,TRBJ2-2,CASRWRTDNTGELFF,TGTGCCAGCCGATGGAGGACGGATAACACCGGGGAGCTGTTTTTT
NA,NA,TRBV30,TRBJ1-1,CAWSVSLTEAFF,TGTGCCTGGAGTGTATCCCTCACTGAAGCTTTCTTT